This passage covers 32 T cell receptor beta chains from one sample sequenced in a study of blood T cell repertoires in COVID-19. The protocol was immunoSEQ multiplex PCR, while the TCRdb copy is restricted to in-frame clones and leaves out a portion. Here the sample spans a few hundred thousand clones, approximately 85% being singletons. Material: PBMCs or T cells enriched from blood (not recorded which). These receptors came from a man aged 25 to 45 who had recovered from COVID-19.

The rearrangement joins TRBV7-2 to TRBJ1-4, with a weak D call TRBD1 (5 bases). The CDR3 sequence is 14 residues long. The V gene's germline CDR1 is SGHTA and CDR2 FQGNSA. With 5 bases removed from V and 2 bases from J, the gap between germline ends came to 9 bases. The CDR3 DNA sequence: TGTGCCAGCAGCCTTCAGGGTACTAATGAAAAACTGTTTTTT. Its protein is CASSLQGTNEKLFF.

The chain employs TRBV9 and TRBJ2-2; perhaps TRBD2 as D (7 bases). The ends were cut back, 0 bases at V and 6 bases at J, with 12 bases in the middle. This CDR3 is 15 amino acids long. Germline V CDR1 and CDR2: SGDLS, YYNGEE. The CDR3, as DNA: TGTGCCAGCAGCGTAGCTGGGGGGGCGGCCGGGGAGCTGTTTTTT. Encoded protein: CASSVAGGAAGELFF.

The chain employs TRBV30 and TRBJ1-1; tentative D call: TRBD1 (5 bases). V was trimmed by 0 bases and J by 10 bases, leaving 15 bases between them. CDR3 length equals 13 residues. Germline V gene data show CDR1 as GTSNPN and CDR2 as SVGIG (reference sequence). This CDR3 reads CAWSVEGLRGAFF. The CDR3 region has the DNA TGTGCCTGGAGTGTGGAGGGGTTGCGGGGAGCTTTCTTT.

The V and J genes are TRBV6-1 and TRBJ1-2; D unclear. The CDR3 spans 14 residues. With 2 bases removed from V and 4 bases from J, the gap between germline ends came to 11 bases. In germline, CDR1 is MNHNS, CDR2 SASEGT. CDR3 region: CASSELPSFYGYTF. Here the CDR3 DNA reads TGTGCCAGCAGTGAACTCCCCTCTTTCTATGGCTACACCTTC.

V gene TRBV11-1 combines with J gene TRBJ1-6; D might be TRBD1 (5 bases). Germline V CDR1 and CDR2: SGHAT, FQDESV (reference sequence). The length of the CDR3 is 14 residues. Trimming left V 3 bases short and J 5 bases short, with 8 bases between. The CDR3 loop reads CASSFRGNNSPLHF. CDR3 nucleotide sequence: TGTGCCAGCAGCTTTCGGGGGAATAATTCACCCCTCCACTTT.

For this clone: This CDR3 is also generated by other DNA sequences in the sample. The chain combines TRBV5-1 with TRBJ2-2, with unresolved D. The germline V gene encodes CDR1 SGHRS and CDR2 YFSETQ. V lost 0 bases and J 0 bases, leaving 3 bases between the germline ends. This CDR3 has 14 residues. The CDR3 DNA sequence: TGCGCCAGCAGCTTGGCGGCGAACACCGGGGAGCTGTTTTTT. Translation gives CASSLAANTGELFF.

V gene TRBV7-3 combines with J gene TRBJ2-2; TRBD1 might be the D (6 bases). In germline, CDR1 is SGHTA, CDR2 FQGTGA. The CDR3 consists of 16 residues. The germline V and J ends were trimmed by 5 bases and 4 bases, with 17 bases remaining between them. This CDR3 reads CASSPDRSRGTGELFF. CDR3 nucleotide sequence: TGTGCCAGCAGCCCTGACAGGAGTCGTGGCACCGGGGAGCTGTTTTTT.

The V and J genes are TRBV6-6 and TRBJ2-4, with D perhaps TRBD1 (5 bases). Germline CDR1 and CDR2: MNHNY and SVGAGI (reference sequence). The ends were cut back, 8 bases at V and 0 bases at J, with 8 bases in the middle. This CDR3 spans 13 amino acids. The CDR3, as DNA: TGTGCCAGCGGCCAGGGAGCCAAAAACATTCAGTACTTC. Encoded protein: CASGQGAKNIQYF.

The V and J genes are TRBV10-3 and TRBJ1-2, with TRBD1 as a possible D gene (6 bases). CDR3 length: 14 amino acids. Germline V gene lookup returns CDR1 ENHRY and CDR2 SYGVKD. The germline V and J ends were trimmed by 10 bases and 0 bases, with 15 bases remaining between them. The CDR3 DNA reads TGTGCCACGAGGGGGGGCTCCGCTAACTATGGCTACACCTTC. It specifies CATRGGSANYGYTF.

The chain couples TRBV7-3 to TRBJ2-1; 11 nucleotides match TRBD2. The CDR3 is made up of 16 amino acids. V lost 5 bases and J lost 4; bases outside the gene matches: 7. Germline CDR1 is SGHTA and CDR2 is FQGTGA. Here the CDR3 reads CASSPASGGLYNEQFF. The DNA for the CDR3 is TGTGCCAGCAGCCCAGCTAGCGGGGGGCTATACAATGAGCAGTTCTTC.

V and J are TRBV6-5 and TRBJ1-1, with 9 bases lining up with TRBD1. After removal of 6 bases from V and 0 bases from J, the junction contained 2 bases not matched to a gene. Germline lookup yields CDR1 MNHEY and CDR2 SVGAGI. The CDR3 contains 14 residues. The CDR3 DNA reads TGTGCCAGCAGGAGGACAGGGGTGAACACTGAAGCTTTCTTT. This sequence encodes CASRRTGVNTEAFF.

The chain employs TRBV7-9 and TRBJ1-2; D is unresolved. CDR1 is SEHNR and CDR2 is FQNEAQ in the germline V gene (reference sequence). The CDR3 length is 11 residues. Trimming left V 4 bases short and J 10 bases short, with 10 bases between. The CDR3 DNA is TGTGCCAGCAGCTCGGGGTTGGACTACACCTTC. Protein: CASSSGLDYTF.

At least ten counts were recorded for this clone. The J gene is TRBJ2-7, the V gene TRBV11-2, with D hard to call. Germline V gene data show CDR1 as SGHAT and CDR2 as FQNNGV. V was pared by 2 bases and J by 9 bases, with 11 bases between. The CDR3 consists of 12 residues. The CDR3 reads CASSLSAGGQYF. CDR3 nucleotide sequence: TGTGCCAGCAGCTTATCAGCAGGTGGGCAGTACTTC.

The V call is TRBV27, the J call TRBJ1-2; D gene unclear. The CDR3 totals 12 residues. Looked up from germline, CDR1 is MNHEY and CDR2 is SMNVEV (reference sequence). Trimming removed 10 bases from V and 1 base from J, with 10 bases in between. The CDR3 is CATRNFNYGYTF. As DNA, the CDR3 is TGTGCCACCCGTAATTTTAACTATGGCTACACCTTC.

This chain joins TRBV11-1 and TRBJ2-1, with D perhaps matching TRBD1 (7 bases). This CDR3 contains 15 residues. Germline CDR1 SGHAT, CDR2 FQDESV (reference sequence). V shed 6 bases and J shed 0 bases, with 12 bases lying between them. The CDR3 DNA is TGTGCCAGCAGTCAGGGGGGAAGCTCCTACAATGAGCAGTTCTTC. Encoded protein: CASSQGGSSYNEQFF.

The J gene is TRBJ1-5, the V gene TRBV3-1 (or the pseudogene TRBV3-2); D ambiguous. Germline loops: CDR1 LGHDT, CDR2 YNNKEL (reference sequence). This CDR3 has 15 amino acids. The V end was cut by 0 bases, the J end by 1 base, with 7 bases between. CDR3 DNA sequence: TGTGCCAGCAGCCAAGATCTGGGCAGCAATCAGCCCCAGCATTTT. This encodes CASSQDLGSNQPQHF.

This chain connects TRBV12-3 or TRBV12-4 to TRBJ1-5; no reliable D call. The CDR3 length is 13 residues. V was shortened by 3 bases and J by 11 bases, with 14 bases between the two germline ends. The CDR3 bases are TGTGCCAGCAGTTTCGGGTCCGGTAAGGCCCAGCATTTT. Translated, it gives CASSFGSGKAQHF.

The chain links TRBV5-4 to TRBJ1-2; tentative D call: TRBD1 (5 bases). V shed 0 bases and J shed 0 bases, with 9 bases lying between them. The CDR3 runs 15 residues. The germline V gene encodes CDR1 SGHNT and CDR2 YYREEE (reference sequence). The CDR3 nucleotides read TGTGCCAGCAGCTTGGTCGGGGGAGCTAACTATGGCTACACCTTC. This encodes CASSLVGGANYGYTF.

As concerns this clone: Other DNA sequences in the sample encode the same CDR3. The rearrangement uses TRBV5-4 and TRBJ2-3, with 8 nucleotides matching TRBD2. CDR1 is SGHNT and CDR2 is YYREEE in the germline V gene (reference sequence). The CDR3 sequence is 15 residues long. Trimming at V came to 4 bases and at J to 4 bases, leaving 8 bases not matched to a gene. CDR3 amino acids: CASSPSAGGADTQYF. The DNA for the CDR3 is TGTGCCAGCAGCCCCTCTGCCGGGGGGGCAGATACGCAGTATTTT.

This chain uses TRBV9 with TRBJ2-2; 7 bases match TRBD2. This CDR3 comprises 16 residues. In germline, CDR1 is SGDLS, CDR2 YYNGEE. V dropped 0 bases and J dropped 6; count of bases not matched to a gene: 8. The CDR3 DNA follows: TGTGCCAGCAGCGTAGCTCCCAGGACTAGAGCCGGGGAGCTGTTTTTT. This gives the protein CASSVAPRTRAGELFF. Drawing the rest from reference TRBV9 and TRBJ2-2, the complete variable domain is DSGVTQTPKHLITATGQRVTLRCSPRSGDLSVYWYQQSLDQGLQFLIQYYNGEERAKGNILERFSAQQFPDLHSELNLSSLELGDSALYFCASSVAPRTRAGELFFGEGSRLTVL.

Only one count was recorded for this clone. The chain carries TRBV20-1 and TRBJ1-5, with D possibly matching TRBD1 (6 bases). Germline V gives CDR1 DFQATT, CDR2 SNEGSKA (reference sequence). V was shortened by 3 bases and J by 5 bases, with 11 bases between the two germline ends. CDR3 length: 13 amino acids. The CDR3 bases are TGCAGTGCTAGTTCCCCAGGGGATCAGCCCCAGCATTTT. Translated: CSASSPGDQPQHF.

V gene TRBV4-1 combines with J gene TRBJ1-6; TRBD1 might be the D (5 bases). Germline CDR1 MGHRA, CDR2 YSYEKL. Trimming cost V 5 bases and J 10 bases, with 21 bases left between them. CDR3 length: 16 residues. In DNA, the CDR3 is TGCGCCAGCAGCACAAGATTGGTGGCAGGGCAATCACCCCTCCACTTT. Translated, it gives CASSTRLVAGQSPLHF.

V gene TRBV30 combines with J gene TRBJ1-2; no definite D call. Between the trimmed V and J ends, which lost 0 bases and 1 base, there was a span of 6 bases. The CDR3 is 13 amino acids. Germline CDR1 reads GTSNPN; CDR2 reads SVGIG (reference sequence). The CDR3 protein is CAWSVFLNYGYTF. Here the CDR3 DNA reads TGTGCCTGGAGTGTATTCCTTAACTATGGCTACACCTTC.

The V gene is TRBV10-3, the J gene TRBJ1-1, with 8 bases matching TRBD1. The trim removed 5 bases at V and 5 bases at J, leaving 7 bases unmatched. CDR3 length: 14 residues. In germline, CDR1 is ENHRY, CDR2 SYGVKD. The CDR3 sequence is CAISRSDRGTEAFF. The CDR3 DNA reads as TGTGCCATCAGTCGTTCCGACAGGGGAACTGAAGCTTTCTTT.

The rearrangement links TRBV4-2 to TRBJ2-1; 9 nucleotides align to TRBD2. Germline lookup yields CDR1 LGHNA and CDR2 YNFKEQ. J gave up 8 bases and V 1 base, and 6 bases lay outside the gene matches. This CDR3 spans 15 amino acids. The CDR3: CASSQGGGALHEQFF. The CDR3 coding sequence is TGTGCCAGCAGCCAAGGCGGGGGGGCCCTCCATGAGCAGTTCTTC.

The chain has TRBV19 and TRBJ1-5; 10 positions match TRBD1. Trimming removed 6 bases from V and 6 bases from J; junction bases left unmatched: 5. This CDR3 is built from 14 residues. Per germline, CDR1 LNHDA and CDR2 SQIVND (reference sequence). The CDR3 here is CASRGQGNGQPQHF. The CDR3 DNA reads as TGTGCCAGTAGGGGACAGGGGAACGGTCAGCCCCAGCATTTT.

This clone was seen a few times. The chain combines TRBV6-5 with TRBJ1-4; D is unclear. The CDR3 sequence is 13 residues long. Germline V gives CDR1 MNHEY, CDR2 SVGAGI. Trimming left V 4 bases short and J 10 bases short, with 13 bases between. The CDR3 loop reads CASSLGEGRKLFF. Here the CDR3 DNA reads TGTGCCAGCAGTTTAGGAGAGGGCAGAAAACTGTTTTTT.

This clone has a single count. This chain links TRBV7-8 with TRBJ1-1; possible D gene TRBD1, 5 bases. The CDR3 consists of 14 residues. Germline loops: CDR1 SGHVS, CDR2 FQNEAQ. With 5 bases removed from V and 1 base from J, the gap between germline ends came to 11 bases. The CDR3 DNA sequence: TGTGCCAGCAGCACCCGCCAGGGGAACACTGAAGCTTTCTTT. It encodes CASSTRQGNTEAFF.

This chain links TRBV5-5 with TRBJ2-1; 8 positions match TRBD1. V was clipped by 5 bases and J by 2 bases; unmatched bases: 3. The CDR3 loop spans 14 amino acids. Germline V lookup: CDR1 SGHKS, CDR2 YYEKEE (reference sequence). The CDR3 DNA reads as TGTGCCAGCAGGGGACAGGCCACCTACAATGAGCAGTTCTTC. It encodes CASRGQATYNEQFF.

The J gene is TRBJ1-2, the V gene TRBV6-5; D unclear. The V gene's germline CDR1 is MNHEY and CDR2 SVGAGI. Trimming stripped 6 bases from V and 5 bases from J, with 7 bases between. CDR3 length: 11 amino acids. As DNA, the CDR3 is TGTGCCAGCAGGTCCAGATATGGCTACACCTTC. Protein sequence: CASRSRYGYTF.

This clone was picked up a small number of times. The chain combines TRBV4-3 with TRBJ1-1; D not certain. V gave up 0 bases and J gave up 7 bases, with 12 bases separating them. The germline V gene has CDR1 LGHNA and CDR2 YSLEER. The CDR3 is 14 amino acids. The CDR3 here is CASSQDPSGGEAFF. The CDR3 region has the DNA TGCGCCAGCAGCCAAGATCCCAGCGGAGGTGAAGCTTTCTTT.

V usage is TRBV7-2 and J usage is TRBJ2-1, with D tentatively TRBD2 (6 bases). The CDR3 runs to 18 residues. Trimming took 1 base from V and 8 from J, leaving 24 bases between them. The germline gives CDR1 SGHTA, CDR2 FQGNSA. The CDR3 coding sequence is TGTGCCAGCAGCTTAGGAAGCGGGCGGGGCCCGAACACCCATGAGCAGTTCTTC. Translated, it gives CASSLGSGRGPNTHEQFF.